A selection of T cell receptor beta chains follows, all from one sample in a study of T cell responses to AZD1222 COVID-19 vaccine. Method: immunoSEQ multiplex PCR; TCRdb's copy keeps in-frame clones and lacks some. The sample records 150,000 to 200,000 clones, 90% to 95% being singletons. The sample consisted of peripheral blood, taken on day 0 of AZD1222 vaccination. The receptors come from an adult in good health. CDR3s include the opening cysteine and the closing phenylalanine or tryptophan. Fields, in order: D gene, V gene, CDR3 length, J gene, clone size, CDR3 DNA, CDR3 protein. The D gene is left open where the match is weak. Some rows mark clone size as missing; the rest say once, few, many or name a class of expanded clone.

.	TRBV7-2	16	TRBJ1-2	.	TGTGCCAGCAGCAACCGTCCCGGCCGGGGGCTGGATGGCTACACCTTC	CASSNRPGRGLDGYTF
.	TRBV19	14	TRBJ2-7	.	TGTGCCAGTAGTCGGCACTCTGGAACCTACGAGCAGTACTTC	CASSRHSGTYEQYF
.	TRBV2	14	TRBJ2-7	.	TGTGCCAGCAGTGAGGGGCAGGGCACCTACGAGCAGTACTTC	CASSEGQGTYEQYF
TRBD1	TRBV19	14	TRBJ2-7	once	TGTGCCAGTAGGTCGGGACAGGGGGCGTACGAGCAGTACTTC	CASRSGQGAYEQYF
.	TRBV12-2	18	TRBJ2-1	.	TGTGCAAGTCGCCGAACGGGACTAGCGGGAGTCTCCGACAATGAGCAGTTCTTC	CASRRTGLAGVSDNEQFF
TRBD1	TRBV7-2	19	TRBJ1-3	.	TGTGCCAGCAGCTTAGTCTCTGTAGGGGGCCGCGATACCAGGGACACCATATATTTT	CASSLVSVGGRDTRDTIYF
.	TRBV30	13	TRBJ1-2	.	TGTGCCTGGAATCGGGGGGCATCTTGGGGCTACACCTTC	CAWNRGASWGYTF
.	TRBV7-9	13	TRBJ2-5	.	TGTGCCAGCAGCCTGCCAGGTGGGGAGACCCAGTACTTC	CASSLPGGETQYF
TRBD1	TRBV4-2	15	TRBJ2-5	.	TGTGCCAGCAGCCTGAGCGGTCAGGGGGATGAGACCCAGTACTTC	CASSLSGQGDETQYF
TRBD2	TRBV11-2	15	TRBJ2-3	.	TGTGCCAGCAGCTTAGAGCTAGCGGAGGCAGATACGCAGTATTTT	CASSLELAEADTQYF
.	TRBV30	13	TRBJ1-5	.	TGTGCCTGGGGTGCTGACAGCAATCAGCCCCAGCATTTT	CAWGADSNQPQHF
.	TRBV19	13	TRBJ2-2	.	TGTGCCAGTACTGGGGTATCGGCCGGGGAGCTGTTTTTT	CASTGVSAGELFF
.	TRBV6-5	11	TRBJ2-7	.	TGTGCCAGCACGAGGTCGGGGGAGCAGTACTTC	CASTRSGEQYF
TRBD2	TRBV5-6	13	TRBJ2-1	.	TGTGCCAGCAGCTTCAGTCCATCGACTAGCCAGTTCTTC	CASSFSPSTSQFF
.	TRBV4-2	17	TRBJ2-1	.	TGTGCCAGCAGCCAAGAGCAGGGAGGATCACTTTACAATGAGCAGTTCTTC	CASSQEQGGSLYNEQFF
TRBD1	TRBV15	17	TRBJ2-2	.	TGTGCCACCAGCAGAGGCTTAATACAGGGGGCTGACGGGGAGCTGTTTTTT	CATSRGLIQGADGELFF
.	TRBV6-5	12	TRBJ1-1	.	TGTGCCAGCAGAATCAGGGGAACTGAAGCTTTCTTT	CASRIRGTEAFF
.	TRBV29-1	14	TRBJ1-1	.	TGCAGCGTTGAGGCAAAGGGAGGAGTGACTGAAGCTTTCTTT	CSVEAKGGVTEAFF
.	TRBV6-2/TRBV6-3	13	TRBJ2-5	once	TGTGCCAGCAGCCCCTCATGGCGAGAGACCCAGTACTTC	CASSPSWRETQYF
.	TRBV5-6	14	TRBJ1-2	.	TGTGCCAGCAGCCCCGGGTCGCGGTCCTATGGCTACACCTTC	CASSPGSRSYGYTF
.	TRBV24-1	11	TRBJ1-2	.	TGTGCCTCTCTGCCGGCTTATGGCTACACCTTC	CASLPAYGYTF
.	TRBV25-1	14	TRBJ2-2	once	TGTGCCAGCAGTCCAGGACTGGGCACCGGGGAGCTGTTTTTT	CASSPGLGTGELFF
TRBD2	TRBV5-1	16	TRBJ2-7	.	TGCGCCAGCAGCTTGGTCCCGACTAGCGGGGGCTACGAGCAGTACTTC	CASSLVPTSGGYEQYF
TRBD2	TRBV6-6	15	TRBJ2-7	.	TGTGCCAGCAGTTACTCGAGGGTAGCGGGATACGAGCAGTACTTC	CASSYSRVAGYEQYF
.	TRBV10-1	13	TRBJ2-1	.	TGCGCCAGCAGTGAGGGCTTATACAATGAGCAGTTCTTC	CASSEGLYNEQFF
.	TRBV18	14	TRBJ1-2	.	TGTGCCAGCTCACCAATCAGGGACAATTATGGCTACACCTTC	CASSPIRDNYGYTF
.	TRBV19	14	TRBJ1-2	.	TGTGCCAGGGATCCGGGGGGCGCGATCTATGGCTACACCTTC	CARDPGGAIYGYTF
.	TRBV24-1	16	TRBJ2-3	.	TGTGCCACCAGTGACCAACAGGGTCCCGGCACAGATACGCAGTATTTT	CATSDQQGPGTDTQYF
.	TRBV6-1	15	TRBJ2-7	.	TGTGCCAGCAGTGAATCACCCCACGGCTCCTACGAGCAGTACTTC	CASSESPHGSYEQYF
.	TRBV18	14	TRBJ1-1	.	TGTGCCAGCTCACCAAAGGTCATGAACACTGAAGCTTTCTTT	CASSPKVMNTEAFF
.	TRBV6-5	10	TRBJ2-2	.	TGTGCCAGCGGGCCCGGGGAGCTGTTTTTT	CASGPGELFF
.	TRBV29-1	11	TRBJ1-2	.	TGCAGCGTTGAGAAGGGGAATGGCTACACCTTC	CSVEKGNGYTF
TRBD2	TRBV7-9	16	TRBJ2-7	.	TGTGCCAGCAGCTTAGGAGGGAGCGGGGGCACCTACGAGCAGTACTTC	CASSLGGSGGTYEQYF
TRBD2	TRBV28	16	TRBJ2-1	.	TGTGCCAGCAGGCGTAGCGGGAGCGGGACCTACAATGAGCAGTTCTTC	CASRRSGSGTYNEQFF
.	TRBV28	15	TRBJ2-3	.	TGTGCCAGCAGTTTATTGGTGGACTCCACAGATACGCAGTATTTT	CASSLLVDSTDTQYF
.	TRBV4-1	15	TRBJ1-4	.	TGCGCCAGCAGCCAACTAACAGTGCCGTATGAAAAACTGTTTTTT	CASSQLTVPYEKLFF
.	TRBV19	15	TRBJ1-4	.	TGTGCCAGTAGTATAGATTGGGCAACTAATGAAAAACTGTTTTTT	CASSIDWATNEKLFF
.	TRBV5-7	11	TRBJ1-2	.	TGTGCCAGCAGCCAGTCGACAGGCTACACCTTC	CASSQSTGYTF
.	TRBV11-2	13	TRBJ2-3	.	TGTGCCAGCAGCTCACTTAGCACAGATACGCAGTATTTT	CASSSLSTDTQYF
.	TRBV2	14	TRBJ2-7	.	TGTGCCAGCATTCGACAGCCGGGCTGGGGGGAGCAGTACTTC	CASIRQPGWGEQYF
TRBD2	TRBV18	17	TRBJ2-7	.	TGTGCCAGCTCACCCCCGGGACTAGCGGGAGGCTCCTACGAGCAGTACTTC	CASSPPGLAGGSYEQYF
.	TRBV3-1/TRBV3-2	18	TRBJ2-7	.	TGTGCCAGCAGTCTCCAAAGATCTGGACGGCTCACCCTATCCGAGCAGTACTTC	CASSLQRSGRLTLSEQYF
TRBD1	TRBV4-1	18	TRBJ1-2	.	TGCGCCAGCAGCCAAGATGGGATTCCGGGACAGGGGGCGCGGGGCTACACCTTC	CASSQDGIPGQGARGYTF
TRBD2	TRBV27	16	TRBJ2-3	.	TGTGCCAGCAGTTTATCTCCTAGCGGGAGCACAGATACGCAGTATTTT	CASSLSPSGSTDTQYF
.	TRBV28	13	TRBJ1-1	.	TGTGCCAGCAGCGGTCACAGGAACACTGAAGCTTTCTTT	CASSGHRNTEAFF
.	TRBV2	10	TRBJ2-7	.	TGTGCCAGCAAGGGTTACGAGCAGTACTTC	CASKGYEQYF
.	TRBV7-9	14	TRBJ1-5	.	TGTGCCAGCAGCTTTAACTCCCCCGGGCAGCCCCAGCATTTT	CASSFNSPGQPQHF
TRBD1	TRBV6-5	15	TRBJ2-5	.	TGTGCCAGCAGTCCCGGACAGGGCTTCCAAGAGACCCAGTACTTC	CASSPGQGFQETQYF
TRBD1	TRBV5-6	14	TRBJ2-7	.	TGTGCCAGCAGCTTGGGGACAGGAGCTTACGAGCAGTACTTC	CASSLGTGAYEQYF
.	TRBV28	12	TRBJ2-7	.	TGTGCCAGCAGTTTGGGGTTACTAGGATCAGACTTC	CASSLGLLGSDF
.	TRBV27	19	TRBJ2-1	.	TGTGCCAGCAGTTTATGGTTGATGTCAGGCGACAAATCCTACAATGAGCAGTTCTTC	CASSLWLMSGDKSYNEQFF
.	TRBV6-8	12	TRBJ2-2	.	TGTGCCAGCCCTGAGGTCACCGGGGAGCTGTTTTTT	CASPEVTGELFF
TRBD1	TRBV28	16	TRBJ1-5	.	TGTGCCAGCAGTTTATACAGGGGAAGGAGCAATCAGCCCCAGCATTTT	CASSLYRGRSNQPQHF
TRBD2	TRBV10-3	17	TRBJ2-5	.	TGTGCCATCGCCGGGACTAGCGGGAGGTTGAAGGGGGAGACCCAGTACTTC	CAIAGTSGRLKGETQYF
.	TRBV5-4	12	TRBJ1-2	.	TGTGCCAGCAGCTTGGGAGCTTATGGCTACACCTTC	CASSLGAYGYTF
.	TRBV5-6	14	TRBJ1-1	.	TGTGCCAGCAGCTCTGGCGGCAGGAACACTGAAGCTTTCTTT	CASSSGGRNTEAFF
.	TRBV18	13	TRBJ1-4	.	TGTGCCAGCCGGGGGACGGCTAATGAAAAACTGTTTTTT	CASRGTANEKLFF
.	TRBV18	15	TRBJ1-3	.	TGTGCCAGCTCACCACAGGCAAACTCTGGAAACACCATATATTTT	CASSPQANSGNTIYF
TRBD1	TRBV7-2	16	TRBJ2-1	.	TGTGCCAGCAGCTACTCCGGGACAGGGGGCAATAATGAGCAGTTCTTC	CASSYSGTGGNNEQFF
.	TRBV2	13	TRBJ2-1	.	TGTGCCAGCAGTGCTCCCATTCCCAATGAGCAGTTCTTC	CASSAPIPNEQFF